This note documents a single T cell receptor (beta chain) sequence. Which antigen it targets is not known. The record has no base qualities; no much larger clone is one base away. A single peripheral blood draw of around 0.11 L on average was collected from each donor into heparinised tubes. A BD FACSAria II and a panel including CD45RO, CCR7, CD25, CD127, CD95 and CD27 were used to sort naive, central memory, regulatory and stem cell-like memory CD4+ T cells. Purity was above 95% for every sorted population. PBMCs were isolated right away by Lymphoprep density gradient centrifugation and were stained directly, without culture. Samples were stained and sorted in pairs, with one healthy donor and one patient per experiment, so that batch effects were minimized. CDR1 and CDR2 are drawn from the germline V gene: SGHRS, YFSETQ. From V the trimming removes 5 bases and from J it removes 7 bases, while the gene matches leave 4 bases of the junction unaccounted for. The CDR3 holds 14 amino acids from the cysteine to the phenylalanine. The DNA shown is the 42-base CDR3, in frame from base 1.

The High Capacity cDNA Reverse Transcription Kit was used to reverse transcribe all of the isolated RNA, meaning that expressed TCRB transcripts were what got sequenced. Naive, central memory and regulatory T cell samples underwent deep immunoSEQ sequencing, averaging around 3.7 million total reads per sample. Sorted cells were lysed in RLT buffer, and RNA was extracted using DNase-treated RNeasy Micro or Mini kits according to cell number. Each cell subset was processed on its own to prevent cross-contamination, while patient and healthy donor samples were processed together. The immunoSEQ multiplex PCR was used to amplify TCRB sequences from cDNA, yielding 87-bp fragments that span the CDR3 region. The amplicons were sequenced using the Illumina HiSeq platform. Regarding the original processing steps: Synthetic template baselines were used to correct PCR bias computationally, reads within Hamming distance 2 were collapsed, and singletons that could not be merged were discarded. Reads were aligned against IMGT so that V, D and J genes, CDR3 length and insertions or deletions at six rearrangement sites could be assigned. Within each subset, clonotype counts were normalized to sorted cell number, after which true diversity and Gini coefficients were computed with the tcR R package. The overlap coefficient, calculated on TCRB nucleotide sequences, was used to measure repertoire sharing. TCRdb took over this immuneACCESS table, retaining in-frame rearrangements with V and J assigned. Such tables are incomplete; in checked studies, under half of the missing clones stem from an unresolved V gene, and the remainder is unexplained. V, J and clone size are taken as reported in that table, and D and trimming were inferred from the DNA itself. This sample has about 180,000 clones in its table, and about 12% of those were observed once. 0.62% of the sample goes to the ten largest clones.

The record originates from a study of beta chain features in type 1 diabetes (dated by TCRdb to 2017 to 2018). Broadly, across the study: Mean age, gender distribution, total cell number and subset yield were not different between patients and healthy donors. Across all samples, some 100,000,000 sorted cells were examined, and cell number per subset correlated strongly with RNA yield. The study compared the TCRB repertoires of sorted circulating CD4+ T cell subsets in recently diagnosed type 1 diabetes patients with those in matched healthy donors. Whereas all 28 donors provided naive and central memory subsets, regulatory and stem cell-like memory subsets were isolated from just 8 patients and roughly eight healthy donors.

The paper as a whole reports these results and caveats: HLA sub-analyses involved small numbers of individuals, so any influence of HLA type on TCRB rearrangement remained unresolved. Type 1 diabetes patients showed a moderate but significant shortening of TCRB CDR3 length in all four CD4+ subsets. Naive, central memory and regulatory TCRB repertoires appeared to be more similar among patients than among healthy donors. Shorter templates might have been favored by PCR, but patient and control samples were amplified and corrected together, so both groups would have been affected equally by any skew. At VDJ recombination sites, patients with type 1 diabetes made fewer insertions and deleted more nucleotides, a pattern implying thymic rearrangement abnormalities. Because cDNA was sequenced instead of genomic DNA, activated cells with high expression could be over-represented, although the groups did not differ in activation or CD3 levels.

The sequence links TRBV5-1 to TRBJ2-1; TRBD2 fits 12 bases in the junction. This clonotype was obtained from a woman aged 18-29 years in good health. Material for sequencing was central memory CD4+ T cells from blood. The CDR3 is CASRTSGSRNEQFF. In nucleotides, the sequence is TGCGCCAGCAGGACTAGCGGGAGTAGGAATGAGCAGTTCTTC.